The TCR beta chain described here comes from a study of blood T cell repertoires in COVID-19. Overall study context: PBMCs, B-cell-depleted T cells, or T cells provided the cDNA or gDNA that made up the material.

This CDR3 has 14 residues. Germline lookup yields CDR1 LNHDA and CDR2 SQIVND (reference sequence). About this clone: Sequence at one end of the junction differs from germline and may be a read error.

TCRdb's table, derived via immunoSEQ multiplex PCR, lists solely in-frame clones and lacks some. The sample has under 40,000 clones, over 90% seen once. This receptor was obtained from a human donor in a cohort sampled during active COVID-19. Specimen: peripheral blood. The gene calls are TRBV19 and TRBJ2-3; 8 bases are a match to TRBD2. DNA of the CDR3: TGTGCCAGTAATATAGCGGGGAGCACAGATACGCAGTATTTT. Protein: CASNIAGSTDTQYF.